The sequence of this T cell receptor beta chain was determined in a study of radiation and T cells in renal cell carcinoma. Study findings and constraints: Top tumor clonotypes rose in blood 2 weeks post-radiation, then contracted.

Repertoires were generated with immunoSEQ multiplex PCR, while TCRdb's copy carries only in-frame clones and drops some. The sample lists roughly 170,000 clones, approximately 90% occurring once. Only a few counts were recorded for this clone. Its antigen is unknown. The time point was: blood 4 weeks post-SBRT, at nephrectomy. This sample's treatment: 15 Gy SBRT to primary tumor, nephrectomy 4 weeks later. Nephrectomy followed 15 Gy stereotactic body radiation by 4 weeks. Serial blood draws occurred at baseline and 2 and 4 weeks post-SBRT. The CDR3 spans 16 residues. The V gene's germline CDR1 is LGHNA and CDR2 YNFKEQ. The V gene lost 4 bases and the J gene lost 2 bases, with 15 bases spanning the gap.

The specimen was blood, collected from a patient whose treatment included radiotherapy and nephrectomy. This rearrangement joins TRBV4-2 to TRBJ1-5; D is undetermined. The TCR comes from a woman aged 45 to 65 with renal cell carcinoma. The CDR3 spells CASSPGGGGGNQPQHF. The CDR3 region has the DNA TGTGCCAGCAGCCCAGGCGGAGGTGGTGGCAATCAGCCCCAGCATTTT.